The sequence of this TCR beta chain was determined in a study of OX40 agonist ivuxolimab in advanced cancers. If patients had autoimmune disease history or systemic immunosuppression, they were excluded. Germline CDR1 is SGHAT and CDR2 is FQNNGV. CDR3 length: 15 residues. V gave up 1 base and J gave up 2 bases, with 11 bases separating them. Libraries were prepared by immunoSEQ multiplex PCR; TCRdb keeps only in-frame clonotypes and omits some of them. This sample has 20,000 to 30,000 clones, with approximately 90% found just once. This material consisted of CD4+ or CD8+ T cells sorted from blood, taken in a trial of the OX40 agonist ivuxolimab. This receptor was obtained from an adult with an advanced solid tumor such as melanoma, head and neck, liver or kidney cancer. The chain employs TRBV11-2 and TRBJ1-2, with D possibly being TRBD1 (6 bases). CDR3 in DNA: TGTGCCAGCAGCTTAGCGGGGGGCCAGAACTATGGCTACACCTTC. This translates into CASSLAGGQNYGYTF.